This is a list of T cell receptor beta chains from one sample in a study of blood T cell repertoires in COVID-19. The assay was immunoSEQ multiplex PCR, and TCRdb's table has in-frame clones only and misses some. The sample contains more than 200,000 clones, approximately 80% of which appear only once. The specimen was peripheral blood. These receptors all stem from a woman in her thirties or forties with active or convalescent COVID-19. CDR3s include the opening cysteine and the closing phenylalanine or tryptophan. D genes are given only for firm matches. Rows give clone size only sometimes, using once, few, many, or a class for an expanded clone.

j_call clone_size v_call d_call cdr3_nt cdr3_aa
TRBJ1-6 NA TRBV23-1 NA TGCGCCAGCAGACCGAGCTCCTATAATTCACCCCTCCACTTT CASRPSSYNSPLHF
TRBJ2-7 NA TRBV3-1/TRBV3-2 NA TGTGCCAGCAGCCAAGAGGTGCGGGGATACTCCTACGAGCAGTACTTC CASSQEVRGYSYEQYF
TRBJ1-2 NA TRBV3-1/TRBV3-2 NA TGTGCCAGCAGCCGACCTCGGGGTCGGGGCTACACCTTC CASSRPRGRGYTF
TRBJ1-6 once TRBV14 TRBD1 TGTGCCAGCAGCCAAGAGACAGGGTCTTCACCCCTCCACTTT CASSQETGSSPLHF
TRBJ2-3 once TRBV5-1 TRBD1 TGCGCCAGCAGCTTGTTTCGGCAACTTGGGACAGATAGCACAGATACGCAGTATTTT CASSLFRQLGTDSTDTQYF
TRBJ2-5 NA TRBV12-5 NA TGTGCTAGTGGCTTGGGGGGAGAGGAGACCCAGTACTTC CASGLGGEETQYF
TRBJ1-2 once TRBV7-9 NA TGTGCCAGCAGCTTAGCACGTACTGGTAACTATGGCTACACCTTC CASSLARTGNYGYTF
TRBJ2-1 NA TRBV9 NA TGTGCCAGCAGTCCGATCGGGACACCGTTCAGATTATACAATGAGCAGTTCTTC CASSPIGTPFRLYNEQFF
TRBJ2-3 NA TRBV25-1 TRBD2 TGTGCCAGCAGTGAACTCGGCGGGGGGACTAGCACAGATACGCAGTATTTT CASSELGGGTSTDTQYF
TRBJ2-3 NA TRBV6-1 NA TGTGCCAGCAGTGTCCTGGTCCTGGAGGTCACAGATACGCAGTATTTT CASSVLVLEVTDTQYF
TRBJ1-1 few TRBV3-1/TRBV3-2 NA TGTGCCAGCAGCCCCGTTGTATCAGTTGAGGACACTGAAGCTTTCTTT CASSPVVSVEDTEAFF
TRBJ1-2 NA TRBV2 NA TGTGCCAGCACGAGTCGGGTAAACTATGGCTACACCTTC CASTSRVNYGYTF
TRBJ1-2 NA TRBV2 NA TGTGCCAGCAGTCCTTTGGGAGGCCGCTATGGCTACACCTTC CASSPLGGRYGYTF
TRBJ1-3 NA TRBV2 NA TGTGCCAGCAGTGAAATAAGGGGTTCAGGAAACACCATATATTTT CASSEIRGSGNTIYF
TRBJ1-4 NA TRBV5-5 NA TGTGCCAGCAGGCTTTTTGGGGAGGAAAAACTGTTTTTT CASRLFGEEKLFF
TRBJ2-3 NA TRBV30 TRBD2 TGTGCCTGGAGGGCTAGCGGGGACACAGATACGCAGTATTTT CAWRASGDTDTQYF
TRBJ2-7 once TRBV10-3 TRBD1 TGTGCCATCAGAAGATCCGGGACAGGCTACAGCGAGCAGTACTTC CAIRRSGTGYSEQYF
TRBJ1-1 NA TRBV10-3 NA TGTGCCACCACTACGCAGGGATTTGGCACTGAAGCTTTCTTT CATTTQGFGTEAFF
TRBJ1-1 NA TRBV19 NA TGTGCCAGTAGTATTCAGGAGGGTACTGAAGCTTTCTTT CASSIQEGTEAFF
TRBJ1-2 NA TRBV7-9 NA TGTGCCAGCAGCTTAGAGGATAGGAGGGCTAACTATGGCTACACCTTC CASSLEDRRANYGYTF
TRBJ1-2 NA TRBV7-9 TRBD1 TGTGCCAGCACCTTCGAGATGACAGGGAATGGCTACACCTTC CASTFEMTGNGYTF
TRBJ2-1 NA TRBV5-1 NA TGCGCCAGCAGCGCGGACAGCGGCTCCTACAATGAGCAGTTCTTC CASSADSGSYNEQFF
TRBJ2-1 NA TRBV5-1 TRBD1 TGCGCCAGCAGCTTGGGTGGACAGGGGCTGAATGAGCAGTTCTTC CASSLGGQGLNEQFF
TRBJ1-1 NA TRBV6-5 NA TGTGCCAGCAGTTACTCTTGGGGGGGCGGATCTGAAGCTTTCTTT CASSYSWGGGSEAFF
TRBJ1-1 NA TRBV9 TRBD1 TGTGCCAGCAGCCCGGGACAGGGGATTAGCACTGAAGCTTTCTTT CASSPGQGISTEAFF
TRBJ2-1 NA TRBV30 TRBD2 TGTGCCTGGAGTGTTGGGGGGGGCTACAATGAGCAGTTCTTC CAWSVGGGYNEQFF
TRBJ1-2 NA TRBV7-2 TRBD1 TGTGCCAGCAGCTTATCCGGGCATCCGGGACAGGGGGCGCGGGGCTACACCTTC CASSLSGHPGQGARGYTF
TRBJ1-1 NA TRBV7-3 NA TGTGCCAGCAGCAAAAACCGGGGAGTCACTGAAGCTTTCTTT CASSKNRGVTEAFF
TRBJ2-3 NA TRBV19 TRBD2 TGTGCCAGTAGTCCCAGCCGGGGCGGGGGGGCTGCAGATACGCAGTATTTT CASSPSRGGGAADTQYF